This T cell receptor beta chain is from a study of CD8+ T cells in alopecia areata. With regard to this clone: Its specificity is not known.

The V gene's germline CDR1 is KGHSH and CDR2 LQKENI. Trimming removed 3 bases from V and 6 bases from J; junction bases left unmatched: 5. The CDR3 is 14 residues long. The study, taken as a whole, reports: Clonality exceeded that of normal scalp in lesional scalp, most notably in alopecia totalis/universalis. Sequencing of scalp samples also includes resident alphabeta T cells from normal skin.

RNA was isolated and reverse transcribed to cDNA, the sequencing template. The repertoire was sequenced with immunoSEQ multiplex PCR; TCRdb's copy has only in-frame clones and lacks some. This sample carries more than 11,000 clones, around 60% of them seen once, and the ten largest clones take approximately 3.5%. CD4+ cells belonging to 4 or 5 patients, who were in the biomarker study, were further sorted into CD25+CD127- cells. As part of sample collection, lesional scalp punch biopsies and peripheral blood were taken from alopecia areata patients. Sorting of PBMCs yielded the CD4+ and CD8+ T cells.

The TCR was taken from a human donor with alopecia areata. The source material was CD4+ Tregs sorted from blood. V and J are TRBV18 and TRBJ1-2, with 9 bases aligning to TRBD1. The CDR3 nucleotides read TGTGCCAGCTCACCCGGGACAGGGCTCGATGGCTACACCTTC. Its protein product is CASSPGTGLDGYTF.